These T cell receptor beta chains were read from a single sample in a study of regulatory T cells in long-lasting Graves disease. TCRdb ran MiXCR on the multiplex PCR reads and lists one entry per CDR3 protein. The data contain 450,000 to 700,000 distinct CDR3 sequences, approximately 13% of them singletons. The sample was also linked to a second study, of T cells in Graves' hyperthyroidism and ophthalmopathy.

The sequencing here drew on peripheral blood mononuclear cells (PBMCs), taken at new diagnosis, from a patient treated with antithyroid drugs. These receptors were taken from a man aged 25-45 years with Graves disease. Both conserved end residues are part of each CDR3. The D gene is left open where the match is weak. Expanded clones get a size class; other rows say once, few or many, or leave the size out.

D gene	V gene	J gene	clone size	CDR3 protein	CDR3 DNA
TRBD1	TRBV28	TRBJ2-7	many	CASIVTGGAGEQYF	TGTGCCAGCATTGTGACAGGGGGCGCCGGGGAGCAGTACTTC
-	TRBV7-2	TRBJ2-7	many	CASKEAPSYEQYF	TGTGCCAGCAAGGAGGCCCCCTCCTACGAGCAGTACTTC
-	TRBV19	TRBJ2-2	many	CASTPPQGANTGELFF	TGTGCCAGTACTCCCCCGCAGGGCGCGAACACCGGGGAGCTGTTTTTT
-	TRBV20-1	TRBJ2-7	-	CSAPPPGSYEQYF	TGCAGTGCTCCCCCCCCGGGATCCTACGAGCAGTACTTC
TRBD2	TRBV4-1	TRBJ2-7	many	CASSQEGSGSYEQYF	TGCGCCAGCAGCCAAGAAGGTAGCGGGAGCTACGAGCAGTACTTC
-	TRBV12-3/TRBV12-4	TRBJ2-5	many	CASSFSRQETQYF	TGTGCCAGCAGCTTCTCGCGCCAAGAGACCCAGTACTTC
-	TRBV7-2	TRBJ2-1	many	CASSLGRVMGNEQFF	TGTGCCAGCAGCTTAGGACGGGTCATGGGAAATGAGCAGTTCTTC
-	TRBV7-8	TRBJ1-2	few	CASSHEGLSYGYTF	TGTGCCAGCAGCCATGAGGGGTTGAGCTATGGCTACACCTTC
-	TRBV7-8	TRBJ2-7	-	CASSSPGEQGSYEQYF	TGTGCCAGCAGCTCCCCCGGAGAACAGGGTTCCTACGAGCAGTACTTC
TRBD2	TRBV3-1	TRBJ2-3	many	CASSHIAGSADTQYF	TGTGCCAGCAGCCACATAGCGGGGTCTGCAGATACGCAGTATTTT
TRBD2	TRBV29-1	TRBJ2-1	many	CSVRPGLGGNEQFF	TGCAGCGTTCGACCGGGACTAGGTGGCAATGAGCAGTTCTTC
-	TRBV18	TRBJ2-5	many	CASSPVQRQETQYF	TGTGCCAGCTCACCAGTACAGCGCCAAGAGACCCAGTACTTC
-	TRBV4-1	TRBJ1-5	-	CASSQDSGVLYSNQPQHF	TGCGCCAGCAGCCAAGATAGCGGGGTCCTATATAGCAATCAGCCCCAGCATTTT
TRBD2	TRBV15	TRBJ2-1	-	CATSRVEAGVSEQFF	TGTGCCACCAGCAGAGTTGAAGCGGGAGTTAGTGAGCAGTTCTTC
-	TRBV5-4	TRBJ2-5	many	CASSPVASSGETQYF	TGTGCCAGCAGCCCAGTCGCTAGCTCGGGTGAGACCCAGTACTTC
-	TRBV19	TRBJ1-1	many	CASSRARANTEAFF	TGTGCCAGTAGCCGGGCGCGAGCGAACACTGAAGCTTTCTTT
-	TRBV7-8	TRBJ2-2	many	CASSPDGNTGELFF	TGTGCCAGCAGCCCGGACGGGAACACCGGGGAGCTGTTTTTT
-	TRBV18	TRBJ2-2	-	CASSPQRLNTGELFF	TGTGCCAGCTCACCCCAGCGTCTGAACACCGGGGAGCTGTTTTTT
-	TRBV12-3/TRBV12-4	TRBJ2-7	many	CASSFRQGTYEQYF	TGTGCCAGCAGTTTTCGGCAGGGGACGTACGAGCAGTACTTC